A few counts support the clone carrying this T cell receptor (beta chain). Produced via immunoSEQ multiplex PCR; TCRdb's table is partial and in-frame only. This table holds 130,000 to 150,000 clones, roughly 77% found once. These data originate in a study of blood T cell repertoires in COVID-19. Study in general: Material from acute and convalescent COVID-19 was sourced from the United States, Italy and Spain. The cDNA or gDNA used as material had been derived from T cells, B-cell-depleted T cells, or PBMCs.

Germline V gene data show CDR1 as LNHDA and CDR2 as SQIVND (reference sequence). The CDR3 consists of 14 residues. The junction had 6 bases not matched to a gene; V was cut back by 5 bases and J by 6 bases. Sequencing was performed on peripheral blood. The TCR comes from a woman in her sixties or seventies with COVID-19, enrolled during active disease. V gene TRBV19 combines with J gene TRBJ2-2; 7 bases are a match to TRBD1. CDR3 bases: TGTGCCAGTAGTGCCGGACAGGAGGCCGGGGAGCTGTTTTTT. Protein product: CASSAGQEAGELFF. The whole variable domain, filled in from reference TRBV19 and TRBJ2-2, reads DGGITQSPKYLFRKEGQNVTLSCEQNLNHDAMYWYRQDPGQGLRLIYYSQIVNDFQKGDIAEGYSVSREKKESFPLTVTSAQKNPTAFYLCASSAGQEAGELFFGEGSRLTVL.